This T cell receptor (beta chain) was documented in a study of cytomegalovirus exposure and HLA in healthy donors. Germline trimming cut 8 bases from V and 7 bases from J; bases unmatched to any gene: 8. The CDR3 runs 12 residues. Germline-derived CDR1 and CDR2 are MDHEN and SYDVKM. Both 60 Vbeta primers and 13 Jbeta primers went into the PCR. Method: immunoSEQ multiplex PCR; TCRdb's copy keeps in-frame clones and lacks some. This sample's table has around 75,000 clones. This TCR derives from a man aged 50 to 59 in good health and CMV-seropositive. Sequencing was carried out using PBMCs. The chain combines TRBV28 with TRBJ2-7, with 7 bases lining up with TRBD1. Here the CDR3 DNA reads TGTGCCAGCCTAGGGACAGCGTGGGAGCAGTACTTC. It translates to CASLGTAWEQYF. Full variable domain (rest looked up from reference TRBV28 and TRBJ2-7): DVKVTQSSRYLVKRTGEKVFLECVQDMDHENMFWYRQDPGLGLRLIYFSYDVKMKEKGDIPEGYSVSREKKERFSLILESASTNQTSMYLCASLGTAWEQYFGPGTRLTVT.